This TCR beta chain is drawn from a study of naive and memory T cell subsets. The treatment is: skin biopsy from PPD injection site in Mantoux-positive individual. A UMI-containing oligonucleotide was joined by 3' ligation to the TCR cDNA template. This CDR3 is 14 amino acids long. Ligated cDNA underwent four rounds of PCR with nested alpha and beta constant region primers and SP2. TCRdb used MiXCR to reprocess the UMI-ligation and nested PCR reads, holding one entry per CDR3 protein. This table holds around 37,000 distinct CDR3 sequences, more than 9.5% found once. Sequencing used skin, obtained from a tuberculin skin test site. The chain recombines TRBV21-1 with TRBJ1-5. TRBV21-1 is a pseudogene locus. The clonotype comes from an adult in good health. CDR3 residues: CASSKVDSNQPQHF. The CDR3 nucleotides read TGTGCCAGCAGCAAAGTGGATAGCAATCAGCCCCAGCATTTT.